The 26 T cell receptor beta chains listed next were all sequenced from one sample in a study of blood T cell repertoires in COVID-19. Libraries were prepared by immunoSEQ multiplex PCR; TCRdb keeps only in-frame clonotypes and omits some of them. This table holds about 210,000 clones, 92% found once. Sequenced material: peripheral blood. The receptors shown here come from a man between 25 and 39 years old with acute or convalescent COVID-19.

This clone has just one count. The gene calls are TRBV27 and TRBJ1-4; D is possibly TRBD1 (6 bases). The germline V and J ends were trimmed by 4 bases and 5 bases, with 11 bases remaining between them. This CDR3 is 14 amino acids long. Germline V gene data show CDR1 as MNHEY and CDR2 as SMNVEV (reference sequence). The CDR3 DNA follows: TGTGCCAGCAGTTACACAAGGGGGAATGAAAAACTGTTTTTT. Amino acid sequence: CASSYTRGNEKLFF.

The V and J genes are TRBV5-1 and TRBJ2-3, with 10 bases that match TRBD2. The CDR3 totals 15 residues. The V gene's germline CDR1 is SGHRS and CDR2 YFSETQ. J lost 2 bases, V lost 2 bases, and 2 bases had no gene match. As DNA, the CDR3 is TGCGCCAGCAGCTTAGCGGGGGGGCTCACAGATACGCAGTATTTT. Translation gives CASSLAGGLTDTQYF.

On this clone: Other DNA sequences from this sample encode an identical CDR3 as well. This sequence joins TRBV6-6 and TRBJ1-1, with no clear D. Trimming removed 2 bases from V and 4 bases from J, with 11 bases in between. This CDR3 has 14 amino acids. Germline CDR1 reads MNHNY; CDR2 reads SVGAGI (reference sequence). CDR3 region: CASSYPGEGTEAFF. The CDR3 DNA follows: TGTGCCAGCAGTTACCCGGGTGAGGGCACTGAAGCTTTCTTT.

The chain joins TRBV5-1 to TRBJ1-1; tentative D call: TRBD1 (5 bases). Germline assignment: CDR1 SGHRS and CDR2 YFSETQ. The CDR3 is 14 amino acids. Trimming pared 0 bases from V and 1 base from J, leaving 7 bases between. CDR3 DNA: TGCGCCAGCAGCTTGGCGCAGGGGAACACTGAAGCTTTCTTT. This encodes CASSLAQGNTEAFF.

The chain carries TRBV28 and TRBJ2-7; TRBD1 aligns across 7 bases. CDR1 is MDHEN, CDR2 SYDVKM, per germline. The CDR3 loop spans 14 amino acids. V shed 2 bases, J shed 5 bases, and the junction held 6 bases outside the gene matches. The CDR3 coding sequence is TGTGCCAGCAGTTTAGGGGGACAGCTCCACGAGCAGTACTTC. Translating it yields CASSLGGQLHEQYF.

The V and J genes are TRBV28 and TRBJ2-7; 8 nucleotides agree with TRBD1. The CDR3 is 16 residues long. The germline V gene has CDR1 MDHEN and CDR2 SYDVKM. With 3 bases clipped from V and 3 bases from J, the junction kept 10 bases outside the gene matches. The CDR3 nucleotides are TGTGCCAGCAGTTTTCCCCGGACAGGGCGAAACTACGAGCAGTACTTC. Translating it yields CASSFPRTGRNYEQYF.

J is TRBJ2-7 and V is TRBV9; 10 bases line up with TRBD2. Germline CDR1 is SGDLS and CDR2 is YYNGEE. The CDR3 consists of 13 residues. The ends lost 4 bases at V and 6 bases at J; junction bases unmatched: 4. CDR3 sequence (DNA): TGTGCCAGCAGCCTAGCGGGGGATATCGAGCAGTACTTC. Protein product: CASSLAGDIEQYF.

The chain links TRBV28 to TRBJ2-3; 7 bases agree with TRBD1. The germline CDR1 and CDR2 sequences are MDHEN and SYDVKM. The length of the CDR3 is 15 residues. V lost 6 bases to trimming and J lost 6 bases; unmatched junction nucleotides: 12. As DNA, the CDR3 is TGTGCCAGCAGAAGTCTAGGTGAGGGGGCGGATACGCAGTATTTT. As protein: CASRSLGEGADTQYF.

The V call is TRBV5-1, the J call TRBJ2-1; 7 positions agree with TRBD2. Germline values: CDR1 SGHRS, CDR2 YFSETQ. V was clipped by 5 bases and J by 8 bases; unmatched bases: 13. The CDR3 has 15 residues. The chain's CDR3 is CASRVITGGIDEQFF. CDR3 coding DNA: TGCGCCAGCAGGGTAATTACGGGGGGAATCGATGAGCAGTTCTTC.

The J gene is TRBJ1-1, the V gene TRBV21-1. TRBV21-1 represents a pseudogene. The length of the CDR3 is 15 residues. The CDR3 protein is CASSKGRGGETEAFF. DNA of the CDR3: TGTGCCAGCAGCAAAGGGAGGGGAGGAGAAACTGAAGCTTTCTTT.

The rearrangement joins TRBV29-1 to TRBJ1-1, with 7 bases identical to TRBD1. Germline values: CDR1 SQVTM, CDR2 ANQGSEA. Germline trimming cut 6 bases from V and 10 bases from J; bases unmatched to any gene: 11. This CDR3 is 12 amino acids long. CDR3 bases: TGCAGCGTGACAGGGTATAATGGGGGAGCTTTCTTT. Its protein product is CSVTGYNGGAFF.

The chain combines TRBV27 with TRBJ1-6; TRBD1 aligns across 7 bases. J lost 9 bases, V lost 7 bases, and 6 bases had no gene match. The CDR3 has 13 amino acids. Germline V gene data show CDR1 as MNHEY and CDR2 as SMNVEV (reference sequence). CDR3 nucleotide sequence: TGTGCCAGCACAAGACAGGGAGGTTCACCCCTCCACTTT. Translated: CASTRQGGSPLHF.

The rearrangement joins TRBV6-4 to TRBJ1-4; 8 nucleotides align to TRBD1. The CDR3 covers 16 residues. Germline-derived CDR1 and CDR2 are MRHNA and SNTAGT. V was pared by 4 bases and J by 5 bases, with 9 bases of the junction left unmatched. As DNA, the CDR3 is TGTGCCAGCAGTGCCCAAGGGACAGGCGGGAATGAAAAACTGTTTTTT. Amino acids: CASSAQGTGGNEKLFF.

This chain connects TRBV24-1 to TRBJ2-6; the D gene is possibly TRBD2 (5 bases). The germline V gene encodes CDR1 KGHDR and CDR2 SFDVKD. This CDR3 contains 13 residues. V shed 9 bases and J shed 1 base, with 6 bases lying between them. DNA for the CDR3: TGTGCCACCGGGAGTTCTGGGGCCAACGTCCTGACTTTC. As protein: CATGSSGANVLTF.

CDR3 nucleotide sequence: TGCGCCAGCAGCCTGGGGCAGGGCGATTCACCCCTCCACTTT. Translation: CASSLGQGDSPLHF. J is TRBJ1-6 and V is TRBV5-1; possibly TRBD1 for D (5 bases). The CDR3 loop spans 14 amino acids. Germline V gene sequence: CDR1 SGHRS, CDR2 YFSETQ. The V and J ends lost 4 bases and 8 bases respectively, with 13 bases between them.

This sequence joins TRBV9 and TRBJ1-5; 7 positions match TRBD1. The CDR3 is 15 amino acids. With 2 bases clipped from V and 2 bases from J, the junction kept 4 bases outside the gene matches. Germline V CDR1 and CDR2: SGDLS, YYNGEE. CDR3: CASSVTGEGNQPQHF. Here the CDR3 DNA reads TGTGCCAGCAGCGTTACAGGGGAGGGCAATCAGCCCCAGCATTTT.

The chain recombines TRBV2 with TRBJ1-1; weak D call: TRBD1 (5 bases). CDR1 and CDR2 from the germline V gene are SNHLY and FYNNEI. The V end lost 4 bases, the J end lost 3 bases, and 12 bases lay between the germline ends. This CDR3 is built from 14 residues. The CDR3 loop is CASSVSGAHTEAFF. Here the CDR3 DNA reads TGTGCCAGCAGTGTATCTGGGGCGCACACTGAAGCTTTCTTT. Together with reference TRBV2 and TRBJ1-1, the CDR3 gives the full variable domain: EPEVTQTPSHQVTQMGQEVILRCVPISNHLYFYWYRQILGQKVEFLVSFYNNEISEKSEIFDDQFSVERPDGSNFTLKIRSTKLEDSAMYFCASSVSGAHTEAFFGQGTRLTVV.

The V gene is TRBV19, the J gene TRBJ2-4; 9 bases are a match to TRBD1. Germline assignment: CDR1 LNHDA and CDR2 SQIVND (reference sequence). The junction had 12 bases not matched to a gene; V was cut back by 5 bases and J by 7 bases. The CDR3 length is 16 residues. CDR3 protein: CASSPGRTGARNIQYF. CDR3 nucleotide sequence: TGTGCCAGTAGTCCCGGAAGGACAGGGGCGCGCAACATTCAGTACTTC.

The CDR3 coding sequence is TGTGCCAGCAGCCCGAGGACAGGGAACACCGGGGAGCTGTTTTTT. Its protein product is CASSPRTGNTGELFF. The genes are TRBV7-9 and TRBJ2-2, with TRBD1 identical over 7 bases. V was pared by 5 bases and J by 1 base, with 4 bases of the junction left unmatched. The V gene's germline CDR1 is SEHNR and CDR2 FQNEAQ (reference sequence). CDR3 length equals 15 residues.

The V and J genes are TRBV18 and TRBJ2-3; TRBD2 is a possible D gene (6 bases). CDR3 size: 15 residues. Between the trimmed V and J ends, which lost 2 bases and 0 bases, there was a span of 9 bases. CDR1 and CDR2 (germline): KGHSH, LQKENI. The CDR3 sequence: CASSPVAASTDTQYF. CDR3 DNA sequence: TGTGCCAGCTCACCAGTAGCGGCTAGCACAGATACGCAGTATTTT.

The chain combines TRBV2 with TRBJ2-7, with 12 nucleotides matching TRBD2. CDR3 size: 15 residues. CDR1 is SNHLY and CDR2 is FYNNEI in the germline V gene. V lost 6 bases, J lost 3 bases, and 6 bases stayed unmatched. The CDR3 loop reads CASRELAGGYYEQYF. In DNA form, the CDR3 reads TGTGCCAGCAGGGAACTAGCGGGGGGCTACTACGAGCAGTACTTC.

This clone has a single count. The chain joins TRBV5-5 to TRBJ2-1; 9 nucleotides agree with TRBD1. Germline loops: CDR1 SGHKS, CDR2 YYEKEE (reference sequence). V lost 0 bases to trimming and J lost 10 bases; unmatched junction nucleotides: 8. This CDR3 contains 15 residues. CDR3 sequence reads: CASSLENRGPREQFF. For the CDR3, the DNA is TGTGCCAGCAGCTTGGAAAACAGGGGGCCGAGAGAGCAGTTCTTC. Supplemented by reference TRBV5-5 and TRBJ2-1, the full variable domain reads DAGVTQSPTHLIKTRGQQVTLRCSPISGHKSVSWYQQVLGQGPQFIFQYYEKEERGRGNFPDRFSARQFPNYSSELNVNALLLGDSALYLCASSLENRGPREQFFGPGTRLTVL.

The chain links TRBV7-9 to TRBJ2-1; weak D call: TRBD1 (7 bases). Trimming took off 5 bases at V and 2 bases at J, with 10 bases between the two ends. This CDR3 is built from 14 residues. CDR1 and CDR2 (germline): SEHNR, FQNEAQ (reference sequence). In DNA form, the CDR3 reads TGTGCCAGCAGCGCGGGACAGCCCTACAATGAGCAGTTCTTC. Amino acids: CASSAGQPYNEQFF.

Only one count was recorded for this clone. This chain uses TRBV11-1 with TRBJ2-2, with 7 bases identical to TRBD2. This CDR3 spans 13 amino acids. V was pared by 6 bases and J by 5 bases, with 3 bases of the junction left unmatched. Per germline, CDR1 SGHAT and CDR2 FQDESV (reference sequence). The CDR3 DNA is TGTGCCAGCAGGCAGGGAGGGACCGGGGAGCTGTTTTTT. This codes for CASRQGGTGELFF.

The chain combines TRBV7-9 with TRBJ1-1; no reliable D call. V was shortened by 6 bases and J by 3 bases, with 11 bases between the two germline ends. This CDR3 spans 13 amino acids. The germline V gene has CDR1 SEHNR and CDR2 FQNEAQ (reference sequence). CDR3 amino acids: CASSANIYTEAFF. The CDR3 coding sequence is TGTGCCAGCAGTGCAAACATTTACACTGAAGCTTTCTTT.

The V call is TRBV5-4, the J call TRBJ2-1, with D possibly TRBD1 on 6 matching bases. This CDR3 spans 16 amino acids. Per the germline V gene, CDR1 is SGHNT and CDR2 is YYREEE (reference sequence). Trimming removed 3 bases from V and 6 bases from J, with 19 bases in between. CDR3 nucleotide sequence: TGTGCCAGCAGCTCATCCGACAACAGGGTAGGCAATGAGCAGTTCTTC. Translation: CASSSSDNRVGNEQFF.